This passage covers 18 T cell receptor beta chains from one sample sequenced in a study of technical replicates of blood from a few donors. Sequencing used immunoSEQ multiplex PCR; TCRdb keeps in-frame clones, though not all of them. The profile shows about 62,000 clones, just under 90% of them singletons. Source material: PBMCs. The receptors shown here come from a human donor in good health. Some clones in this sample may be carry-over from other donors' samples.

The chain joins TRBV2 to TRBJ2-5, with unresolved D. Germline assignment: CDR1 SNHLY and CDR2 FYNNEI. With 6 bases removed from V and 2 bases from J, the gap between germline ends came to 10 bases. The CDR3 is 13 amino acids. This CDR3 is CASSRDTQETQYF. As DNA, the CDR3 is TGTGCCAGCAGCCGTGACACGCAAGAGACCCAGTACTTC. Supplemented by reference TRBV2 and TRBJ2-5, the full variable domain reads EPEVTQTPSHQVTQMGQEVILRCVPISNHLYFYWYRQILGQKVEFLVSFYNNEISEKSEIFDDQFSVERPDGSNFTLKIRSTKLEDSAMYFCASSRDTQETQYFGPGTRLLVL.

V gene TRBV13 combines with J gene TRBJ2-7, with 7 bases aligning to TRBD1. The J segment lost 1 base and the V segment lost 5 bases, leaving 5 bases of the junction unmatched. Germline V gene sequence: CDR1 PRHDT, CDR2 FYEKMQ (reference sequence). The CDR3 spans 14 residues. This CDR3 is CASSTRGLSYEQYF. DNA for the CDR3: TGTGCCAGCAGCACAAGGGGGCTATCCTACGAGCAGTACTTC.

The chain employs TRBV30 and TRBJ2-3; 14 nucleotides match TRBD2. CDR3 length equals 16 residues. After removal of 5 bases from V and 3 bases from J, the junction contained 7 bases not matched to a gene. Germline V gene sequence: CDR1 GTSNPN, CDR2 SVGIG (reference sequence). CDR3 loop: CAWDNGLAGGTDTQYF. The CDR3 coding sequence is TGTGCCTGGGATAACGGACTAGCGGGAGGTACAGATACGCAGTATTTT.

CDR3 region: CASSYYRGYTF. DNA of the CDR3: TGTGCCAGCAGTTACTACCGGGGCTACACCTTC. The chain employs TRBV6-6 and TRBJ1-2, with D unresolved. The CDR3 consists of 11 residues. V lost 1 base and J lost 8, with 5 bases in between. Per the germline V gene, CDR1 is MNHNY and CDR2 is SVGAGI (reference sequence).

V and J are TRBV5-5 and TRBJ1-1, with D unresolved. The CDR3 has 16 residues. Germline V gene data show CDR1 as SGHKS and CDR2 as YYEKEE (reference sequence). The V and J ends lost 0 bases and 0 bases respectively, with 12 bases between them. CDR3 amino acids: CASSLAGSSMNTEAFF. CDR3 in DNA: TGTGCCAGCAGCTTGGCCGGGTCCTCGATGAACACTGAAGCTTTCTTT.

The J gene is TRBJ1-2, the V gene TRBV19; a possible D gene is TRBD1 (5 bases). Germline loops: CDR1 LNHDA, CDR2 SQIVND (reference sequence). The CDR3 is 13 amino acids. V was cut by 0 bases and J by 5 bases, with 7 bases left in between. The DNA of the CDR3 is TGTGCCAGTAGTATAGATTCAGGGTATGGCTACACCTTC. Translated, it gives CASSIDSGYGYTF.

The CDR3 coding sequence is TGTGCCAGCAGCGTAGAAGGGGGCCTCGTAGAGACCCAGTACTTC. Translating gives CASSVEGGLVETQYF. The chain recombines TRBV9 with TRBJ2-5; 7 bases align to TRBD1. CDR1 and CDR2 from the germline V gene are SGDLS and YYNGEE. The CDR3 runs to 15 residues. The V segment lost 0 bases and the J segment 4 bases; nucleotides outside the gene matches: 6.

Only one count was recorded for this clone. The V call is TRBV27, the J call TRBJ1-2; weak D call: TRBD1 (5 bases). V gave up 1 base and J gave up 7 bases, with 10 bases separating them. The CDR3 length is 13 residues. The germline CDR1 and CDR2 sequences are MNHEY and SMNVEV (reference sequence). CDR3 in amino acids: CASSLLGGSGYTF. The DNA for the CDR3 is TGTGCCAGCAGTTTATTGGGGGGGAGTGGCTACACCTTC.

The CDR3 DNA reads as TGTGCCAGCAGCCCGGACAGGACCCAAGGGACTGAAGCTTTCTTT. This translates into CASSPDRTQGTEAFF. The rearrangement links TRBV5-4 to TRBJ1-1; 7 positions match TRBD1. This CDR3 has 15 residues. Germline CDR1 SGHNT, CDR2 YYREEE (reference sequence). V lost 4 bases and J lost 5; bases outside the gene matches: 11.

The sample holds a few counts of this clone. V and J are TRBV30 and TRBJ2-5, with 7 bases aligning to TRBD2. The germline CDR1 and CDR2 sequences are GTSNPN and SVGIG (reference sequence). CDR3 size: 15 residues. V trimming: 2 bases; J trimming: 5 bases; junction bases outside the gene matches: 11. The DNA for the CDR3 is TGTGCCTGGAGTCGGACGGCGGGAGTTTCTGAGACCCAGTACTTC. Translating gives CAWSRTAGVSETQYF.

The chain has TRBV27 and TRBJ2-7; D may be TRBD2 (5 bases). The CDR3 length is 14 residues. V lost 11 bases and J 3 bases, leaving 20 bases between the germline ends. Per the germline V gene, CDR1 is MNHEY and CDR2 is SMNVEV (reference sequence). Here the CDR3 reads CASGSPRMGYEQYF. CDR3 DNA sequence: TGTGCCTCGGGAAGCCCTCGGATGGGCTACGAGCAGTACTTC.

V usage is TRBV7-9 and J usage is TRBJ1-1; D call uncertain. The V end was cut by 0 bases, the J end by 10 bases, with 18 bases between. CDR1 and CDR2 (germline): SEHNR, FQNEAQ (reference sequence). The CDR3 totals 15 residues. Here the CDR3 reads CASSLAGRKEVGAFF. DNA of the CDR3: TGTGCCAGCAGCTTAGCGGGAAGAAAGGAGGTAGGAGCTTTCTTT. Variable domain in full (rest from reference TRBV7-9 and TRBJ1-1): DTGVSQNPRHKITKRGQNVTFRCDPISEHNRLYWYRQTLGQGPEFLTYFQNEAQLEKSRLLSDRFSAERPKGSFSTLEIQRTEQGDSAMYLCASSLAGRKEVGAFFGQGTRLTVV.

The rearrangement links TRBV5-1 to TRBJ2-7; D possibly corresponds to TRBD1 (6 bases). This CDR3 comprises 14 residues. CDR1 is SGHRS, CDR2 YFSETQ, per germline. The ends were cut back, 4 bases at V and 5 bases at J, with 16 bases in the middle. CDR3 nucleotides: TGCGCCAGCAGCCAACAGGGTGGAGTTGACGAGCAGTACTTC. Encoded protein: CASSQQGGVDEQYF. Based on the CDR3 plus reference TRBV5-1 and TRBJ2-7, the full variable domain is KAGVTQTPRYLIKTRGQQVTLSCSPISGHRSVSWYQQTPGQGLQFLFEYFSETQRNKGNFPGRFSGRQFSNSRSEMNVSTLELGDSALYLCASSQQGGVDEQYFGPGTRLTVT.

CDR3 residues: CASLWGVRQAGLFF. CDR3 nucleotides: TGTGCCAGCCTCTGGGGGGTTCGACAAGCCGGACTGTTTTTT. The rearrangement uses TRBV6-1 and TRBJ1-4, with D possibly matching TRBD1 (5 bases). Germline V gives CDR1 MNHNS, CDR2 SASEGT. The V and J ends lost 8 bases and 13 bases respectively, with 23 bases between them. This CDR3 comprises 14 residues.

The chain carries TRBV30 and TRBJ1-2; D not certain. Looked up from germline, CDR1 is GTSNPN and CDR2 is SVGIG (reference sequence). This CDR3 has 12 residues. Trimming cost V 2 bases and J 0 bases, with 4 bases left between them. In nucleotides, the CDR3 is TGTGCCTGGAGTAGAGCTAACTATGGCTACACCTTC. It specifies CAWSRANYGYTF.

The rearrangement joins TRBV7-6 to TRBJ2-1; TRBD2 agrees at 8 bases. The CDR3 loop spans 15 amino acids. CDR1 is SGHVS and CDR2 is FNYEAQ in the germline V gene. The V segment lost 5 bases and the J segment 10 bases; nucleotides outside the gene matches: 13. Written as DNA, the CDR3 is TGTGCCAGCAGCCCGGCCCAGCGGGAGCCGGGAGAGCAGTTCTTC. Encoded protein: CASSPAQREPGEQFF.

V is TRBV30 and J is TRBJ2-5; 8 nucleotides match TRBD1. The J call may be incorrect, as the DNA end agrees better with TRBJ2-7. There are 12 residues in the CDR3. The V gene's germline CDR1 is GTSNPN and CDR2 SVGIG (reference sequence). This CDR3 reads CAWDRGDYEQYF. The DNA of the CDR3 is TGTGCCTGGGACAGGGGAGACTACGAGCAGTACTTC.

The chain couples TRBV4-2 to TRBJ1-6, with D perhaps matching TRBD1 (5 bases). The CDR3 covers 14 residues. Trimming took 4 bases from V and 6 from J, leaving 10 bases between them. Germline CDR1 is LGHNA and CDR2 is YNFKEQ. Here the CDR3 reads CASSPRQSNSPLHF. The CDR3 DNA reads TGTGCCAGCAGCCCCCGACAGTCTAATTCACCCCTCCACTTT.